These 13 T cell receptor beta chains came from one sample sequenced in a study of blood T cell repertoires in COVID-19. Using immunoSEQ multiplex PCR, the repertoire was profiled, and TCRdb retains in-frame clones only, with some absent. There are about 120,000 clones in the sample; approximately 87% occur only once, and roughly 3.9% lies in the top ten. Sequencing used peripheral blood. Receptors were obtained from a man aged 55 to 70 with acute or convalescent COVID-19.

The J gene is TRBJ1-1, the V gene TRBV5-4; TRBD1 agrees at 11 bases. The CDR3 contains 15 residues. Germline assignment: CDR1 SGHNT and CDR2 YYREEE (reference sequence). J gave up 1 base and V 4 bases, and 3 bases lay outside the gene matches. In nucleotides, the CDR3 is TGTGCCAGCAGCCGGGGACAGGGGGAGAACACTGAAGCTTTCTTT. Its translation: CASSRGQGENTEAFF.

The chain's CDR3 is CASSLGDGLNTEAFF. DNA of the CDR3: TGTGCCAGCAGCTTAGGAGACGGGTTGAACACTGAAGCTTTCTTT. This rearrangement joins TRBV7-2 to TRBJ1-1; D gene ambiguous. Trimming removed 1 base from V and 0 bases from J, with 9 bases in between. The CDR3 has 15 residues. Germline CDR1 SGHTA, CDR2 FQGNSA.

The chain links TRBV4-2 to TRBJ2-1, with 12 nucleotides matching TRBD2. J was trimmed by 8 bases and V by 0 bases; bases with no gene match: 11. From germline, CDR1 is LGHNA and CDR2 YNFKEQ. This CDR3 has 18 amino acids. CDR3 DNA: TGTGCCAGCAGCCAAGATGGCCTAGCGGGAGGGCCTATCGATGAGCAGTTCTTC. Translating gives CASSQDGLAGGPIDEQFF.

This clone has only one observation. The chain uses TRBV5-6 and TRBJ2-6; 7 positions match TRBD2. The germline V gene encodes CDR1 SGHDT and CDR2 YYEEEE. The CDR3 extends over 15 amino acids. V lost 3 bases to trimming and J lost 3 bases; unmatched junction nucleotides: 3. The CDR3 DNA sequence: TGTGCCAGCAGCTGGGAGGGTGGTGGGGCCAACGTCCTGACTTTC. It specifies CASSWEGGGANVLTF.

This clone appeared once. The V and J genes are TRBV19 and TRBJ2-1; 7 nucleotides align to TRBD1. After removal of 2 bases from V and 2 bases from J, the junction contained 3 bases not matched to a gene. The CDR3 extends over 15 amino acids. Germline lookup yields CDR1 LNHDA and CDR2 SQIVND (reference sequence). CDR3 sequence: CASSITQGAYNEQFF. The CDR3 nucleotides are TGTGCCAGTAGTATAACTCAGGGGGCCTACAATGAGCAGTTCTTC.

This clone was seen only once. The chain couples TRBV19 to TRBJ1-3; D gene uncertain. The V end lost 10 bases, the J end lost 3 bases, and 7 bases lay between the germline ends. The V gene's germline CDR1 is LNHDA and CDR2 SQIVND (reference sequence). There are 11 residues in the CDR3. Here the CDR3 DNA reads TGTGCCATCACAATTGGAAACACCATATATTTT. It codes for CAITIGNTIYF.

This chain connects TRBV11-3 to TRBJ1-1, with TRBD1 identical over 9 bases. The CDR3 loop spans 16 amino acids. Per germline, CDR1 SGHNT and CDR2 YENEEA. V was clipped by 3 bases and J by 3 bases; unmatched bases: 8. CDR3 coding DNA: TGTGCCAGCAGCTTCCGACAGGGGGGGAGGGACACTGAAGCTTTCTTT. It translates to CASSFRQGGRDTEAFF.

The V gene is TRBV7-2, the J gene TRBJ1-1; a possible D gene is TRBD1 (5 bases). Germline V CDR1 and CDR2: SGHTA, FQGNSA. This CDR3 contains 14 residues. Trimming removed 4 bases at V and 1 base at J, with 10 bases between. The CDR3 here is CASSSRQTNTEAFF. CDR3 in DNA: TGTGCCAGCAGCTCCCGACAGACGAACACTGAAGCTTTCTTT.

The chain carries TRBV6-6 and TRBJ1-6; D possibly corresponds to TRBD1 (5 bases). CDR1 and CDR2 (germline): MNHNY, SVGAGI (reference sequence). V was cut by 2 bases and J by 9 bases, with 11 bases left in between. This CDR3 comprises 14 residues. This CDR3 reads CASSYVGGGSPLHF. The CDR3 DNA is TGTGCCAGCAGTTACGTCGGGGGTGGTTCACCCCTCCACTTT.

The CDR3 nucleotides are TGTGCCAGCAGTACGTGGACAGGGGTTAAAGATCAGCCCCAGCATTTT. Its translation is CASSTWTGVKDQPQHF. This chain joins TRBV28 and TRBJ1-5, with 9 bases aligning to TRBD1. V was pared by 5 bases and J by 5 bases, with 10 bases of the junction left unmatched. This CDR3 region has 16 residues. Germline-derived CDR1 and CDR2 are MDHEN and SYDVKM.

CDR3 sequence reads: CASSPNRGLGSYNEQFF. In DNA form, the CDR3 reads TGTGCCAGCAGTCCAAACAGGGGGTTAGGCTCCTACAATGAGCAGTTCTTC. This rearrangement joins TRBV6-4 to TRBJ2-1; 8 bases match TRBD1. Per the germline V gene, CDR1 is MRHNA and CDR2 is SNTAGT. The J segment lost 0 bases and the V segment lost 5 bases, leaving 9 bases of the junction unmatched. The CDR3 loop spans 17 amino acids.

The genes are TRBV29-1 and TRBJ2-1; TRBD1 matches 10 bases. CDR1 is SQVTM, CDR2 ANQGSEA, per germline. Trimming at V came to 1 base and at J to 8 bases, leaving 8 bases not matched to a gene. The CDR3 extends over 15 amino acids. The CDR3 DNA reads TGCAGCGTTGAAGGTGGACAGGGGGTGAGGGATGAGCAGTTCTTC. Its protein is CSVEGGQGVRDEQFF.

V is TRBV11-2 and J is TRBJ1-6; no definite D call. The CDR3 has 14 residues. Germline assignment: CDR1 SGHAT and CDR2 FQNNGV. V lost 5 bases to trimming and J lost 13 bases, with 18 bases between them. The CDR3 bases are TGTGCCAGCAGCCCCCCCGACGGAGCCGTTCCCCTCCACTTT. This translates into CASSPPDGAVPLHF.